This T cell receptor (beta chain) derives from a study of T cell changes during pregnancy in multiple sclerosis. This CDR3 comprises 16 residues. Germline CDR1 is MNHEY and CDR2 is SVGAGI. V was pared by 4 bases and J by 0 bases, with 5 bases of the junction left unmatched. Assay used: immunoSEQ multiplex PCR; TCRdb lists only in-frame clones, some missing. The sample yields about 50,000 clones, approximately 92% seen once. The rearrangement uses TRBV6-5 and TRBJ1-3; 8 bases are shared with TRBD1. This specimen consisted of CD4+ T cells from peripheral blood mononuclear cells, obtained in the third trimester of pregnancy. This clonotype was obtained from a female donor with multiple sclerosis, enrolled in a pregnancy study. CDR3 sequence: CASSSATGGSGNTIYF. CDR3 DNA: TGTGCCAGCAGTTCCGCTACAGGGGGCTCTGGAAACACCATATATTTT.